The TCR beta chain described here comes from a study of sequential checkpoint blockade in melanoma. TCRdb's table, derived via immunoSEQ multiplex PCR, lists solely in-frame clones and lacks some. The sample yields some 30,000 clones, 70% to 90% seen once. The CDR3 is 15 residues long. CDR1 is MNHEY and CDR2 is SMNVEV in the germline V gene (reference sequence). Trimming shortened V by 8 bases and J by 3 bases, and 17 bases separated the two germline ends. Stated treatment: randomized to nivolumab then ipilimumab (arm A) or the reverse (arm B). The sample was CD8+ T cells sorted from blood (inferred from file names), taken from a patient given nivolumab and ipilimumab in sequence. The gene calls are TRBV27 and TRBJ2-1; D is perhaps TRBD1 (6 bases). The TCR sequence derives from a human donor with melanoma. CDR3 sequence reads: CASVPRGPNYNEQFF. CDR3 nucleotide sequence: TGTGCCAGCGTCCCCAGGGGCCCAAACTACAATGAGCAGTTCTTC.